Below are 28 T cell receptor beta chains sequenced from a single sample in a study of Tregs in tolerant kidney transplant recipients. Assay used: immunoSEQ multiplex PCR; TCRdb lists only in-frame clones, some missing. The data contain 50,000 to 85,000 clones, over 85% of them singletons. This material consisted of CD8+ T cells from blood, taken before the transplant. All receptors come from a human donor who received a combined kidney and bone marrow transplant.

The chain is built from TRBV27 and TRBJ2-1; D is undetermined. V was cut by 4 bases and J by 0 bases, with 4 bases left in between. CDR3 length: 13 amino acids. Germline V gene lookup returns CDR1 MNHEY and CDR2 SMNVEV (reference sequence). The CDR3 DNA is TGTGCCAGCAGTTACAGCTCCTACAATGAGCAGTTCTTC. Its translation is CASSYSSYNEQFF.

This chain links TRBV7-6 with TRBJ2-7; the D gene is possibly TRBD1 (5 bases). The CDR3 length is 14 residues. V was clipped by 2 bases and J by 4 bases, with 12 bases between them. Looked up from germline, CDR1 is SGHVS and CDR2 is FNYEAQ. The CDR3 nucleotides are TGTGCCAGCAGCTTAACCATTTCAGGGTACGAGCAGTACTTC. Amino acids: CASSLTISGYEQYF.

J is TRBJ1-5 and V is TRBV5-1; the match to TRBD1 covers 7 bases. This CDR3 region has 19 residues. Germline lookup yields CDR1 SGHRS and CDR2 YFSETQ. The junction had 18 bases not matched to a gene; V was cut back by 6 bases and J by 0 bases. The CDR3 nucleotides read TGCGCCAGCACCCACCCGGGGACAGTGATAACATATAGCAATCAGCCCCAGCATTTT. It translates to CASTHPGTVITYSNQPQHF.

The V call is TRBV7-3, the J call TRBJ2-1; 11 bases are a match to TRBD2. The CDR3 has 15 amino acids. The V gene end was trimmed by 2 bases and the J gene end by 9 bases; junction bases not matched to a gene: 6. From germline, CDR1 is SGHTA and CDR2 FQGTGA. The DNA of the CDR3 is TGTGCCAGCAGCTTATTTAGCGGGAGGGCCGGTGAGCAGTTCTTC. As protein: CASSLFSGRAGEQFF.

The V call is TRBV2, the J call TRBJ2-1; maybe TRBD2 (5 bases). The germline gives CDR1 SNHLY, CDR2 FYNNEI. This CDR3 has 14 residues. The V end lost 3 bases, the J end lost 5 bases, and 11 bases lay between the germline ends. The CDR3 DNA sequence: TGTGCCAGCAGTGACCCTGTAGCGAACAATGAGCAGTTCTTC. This gives the protein CASSDPVANNEQFF.

The genes are TRBV5-4 and TRBJ2-1; TRBD1 matches at 8 bases. Germline V gene lookup returns CDR1 SGHNT and CDR2 YYREEE (reference sequence). The CDR3 length is 14 residues. CDR3 coding DNA: TGTGCGGCACGGACAGGGCGGAACCAGAATGAGCAGTTCTTC. Protein: CAARTGRNQNEQFF. The whole variable domain, remainder taken from reference TRBV5-4 and TRBJ2-1, is ETGVTQSPTHLIKTRGQQVTLRCSSQSGHNTVSWYQQALGQGPQFIFQYYREEENGRGNFPPRFSGLQFPNYSSELNVNALELDDSALYLCAARTGRNQNEQFFGPGTRLTVL.

This rearrangement joins TRBV6-6 to TRBJ2-1, with D possibly being TRBD1 (6 bases). V was cut by 6 bases and J by 0 bases, with 12 bases left in between. CDR3 length equals 15 residues. From germline, CDR1 is MNHNY and CDR2 SVGAGI (reference sequence). CDR3 loop: CASSYTGSSYNEQFF. CDR3 sequence (DNA): TGTGCCAGCAGCTACACAGGGAGCTCCTACAATGAGCAGTTCTTC.

The J gene is TRBJ1-1, the V gene TRBV4-1; no clear D gene. This CDR3 is built from 16 residues. The germline V gene has CDR1 MGHRA and CDR2 YSYEKL. Trimming pared 0 bases from V and 4 bases from J, leaving 15 bases between. CDR3 nucleotide sequence: TGCGCCAGCAGCCAAGAGGTCGGTCTAGGGAGCACTGAAGCTTTCTTT. This sequence encodes CASSQEVGLGSTEAFF.

V and J are TRBV4-2 and TRBJ2-1; TRBD2 matches at 8 bases. The CDR3 runs 15 residues. The V segment lost 1 base and the J segment 7 bases; nucleotides outside the gene matches: 6. The V gene's germline CDR1 is LGHNA and CDR2 YNFKEQ. CDR3 coding DNA: TGTGCCAGCAGCCAAGGACTAGCGTCGTTGAATGAGCAGTTCTTC. Its translation: CASSQGLASLNEQFF.

This CDR3 is CAISSGTGHTGELFF. DNA of the CDR3: TGTGCCATCAGCTCCGGGACAGGGCACACCGGGGAGCTGTTTTTT. The gene calls are TRBV10-3 and TRBJ2-2, with 9 bases that match TRBD1. Germline assignment: CDR1 ENHRY and CDR2 SYGVKD. The J segment lost 3 bases and the V segment lost 6 bases, leaving 5 bases of the junction unmatched. The CDR3 extends over 15 amino acids.

The chain recombines TRBV27 with TRBJ1-2; TRBD1 is a possible D gene (5 bases). The CDR3 is 15 residues long. The V and J ends lost 6 bases and 1 base respectively, with 15 bases between them. Germline loops: CDR1 MNHEY, CDR2 SMNVEV (reference sequence). In nucleotides, the CDR3 is TGTGCCAGCAGCCCAGGGCTGGGATATAACTATGGCTACACCTTC. Amino acid sequence: CASSPGLGYNYGYTF.

The V and J genes are TRBV27 and TRBJ1-2; 10 nucleotides align to TRBD1. The germline gives CDR1 MNHEY, CDR2 SMNVEV (reference sequence). This CDR3 spans 14 amino acids. V was clipped by 3 bases and J by 7 bases; unmatched bases: 5. The DNA for the CDR3 is TGTGCCAGCAGTTTCCGGGACAGGGGATCTGGCTACACCTTC. It codes for CASSFRDRGSGYTF.

The V call is TRBV11-2, the J call TRBJ2-7, with 10 bases lining up with TRBD1. Germline V lookup: CDR1 SGHAT, CDR2 FQNNGV. Trimming removed 5 bases from V and 9 bases from J; junction bases left unmatched: 7. The CDR3 contains 13 residues. The CDR3 protein is CASSRGTGDVQYF. CDR3 nucleotide sequence: TGTGCCAGCAGCCGCGGGACAGGGGATGTGCAGTACTTC.

This clone is a singleton in its sample. The chain links TRBV30 to TRBJ2-7; TRBD2 matches at 8 bases. This CDR3 region has 14 residues. Germline CDR1 reads GTSNPN; CDR2 reads SVGIG (reference sequence). Trimming removed 7 bases from V and 0 bases from J; junction bases left unmatched: 8. CDR3 sequence: CASTGGARSYEQYF. The CDR3 nucleotides read TGTGCCTCTACCGGGGGGGCTCGCTCCTACGAGCAGTACTTC. The full variable domain, its missing parts supplied by reference TRBV30 and TRBJ2-7, is SQTIHQWPATLVQPVGSPLSLECTVEGTSNPNLYWYRQAAGRGLQLLFYSVGIGQISSEVPQNLSASRPQDRQFILSSKKLLLSDSGFYLCASTGGARSYEQYFGPGTRLTVT.

The J gene is TRBJ2-4, the V gene TRBV19; 12 bases are shared with TRBD2. The V gene's germline CDR1 is LNHDA and CDR2 SQIVND (reference sequence). V shed 6 bases, J shed 7 bases, and the junction held 10 bases outside the gene matches. This CDR3 comprises 16 residues. The CDR3 region is CASRLAGGNTMNIQYF. CDR3 in DNA: TGTGCCAGTAGACTAGCGGGAGGTAATACAATGAACATTCAGTACTTC.

A single count supports this clone. V usage is TRBV9 and J usage is TRBJ2-2; D is unclear. The germline V gene has CDR1 SGDLS and CDR2 YYNGEE. The CDR3 length is 12 residues. Trimming removed 4 bases at V and 5 bases at J, with 6 bases between. DNA for the CDR3: TGTGCCAGCAGCCTTAGTACCGGGGAGCTGTTTTTT. Protein product: CASSLSTGELFF.

The chain recombines TRBV7-8 with TRBJ2-3; a weak D match, TRBD2 (7 bases). This CDR3 has 13 residues. The germline gives CDR1 SGHVS, CDR2 FQNEAQ. The CDR3 sequence: CVSQGGALDTQYF. DNA of the CDR3: TGTGTATCGCAAGGGGGGGCCTTAGATACGCAGTATTTT. The full variable domain, in which reference TRBV7-8 and TRBJ2-3 provide the parts outside the CDR3, is GAGVSQSPRYKVAKRGQDVALRCDPISGHVSLFWYQQALGQGPEFLTYFQNEAQLDKSGLPSDRFFAERPEGSVSTLKIQRTQQEDSAVYLCVSQGGALDTQYFGPGTRLTVL.

The chain carries TRBV10-2 and TRBJ2-3; a weak D match, TRBD1 (5 bases). CDR1 and CDR2 from the germline V gene are WSHSY and SAAADI. This CDR3 spans 16 amino acids. Trimming cost V 4 bases and J 2 bases, with 16 bases left between them. CDR3 DNA: TGCGCCAGCAGTGTTGGCACCCAGGGCCCCACAGATACGCAGTATTTT. Encoded protein: CASSVGTQGPTDTQYF.

The V gene is TRBV6-5, the J gene TRBJ2-3; weak D call: TRBD2 (6 bases). With 7 bases removed from V and 4 bases from J, the gap between germline ends came to 18 bases. Per the germline V gene, CDR1 is MNHEY and CDR2 is SVGAGI. The CDR3 loop spans 15 amino acids. This CDR3 reads CASTPVGGYSDTQYF. CDR3 nucleotides: TGTGCCAGCACTCCAGTCGGGGGATACTCAGATACGCAGTATTTT.

This CDR3 reads CASSQEPPTGLNTEAFF. CDR3 DNA: TGCGCCAGCAGCCAAGAGCCCCCGACAGGGCTTAACACTGAAGCTTTCTTT. V is TRBV4-1 and J is TRBJ1-1; TRBD1 matches 7 bases. The CDR3 consists of 17 residues. Per the germline V gene, CDR1 is MGHRA and CDR2 is YSYEKL. The V and J ends lost 0 bases and 2 bases, in that order; junction bases with no gene match: 9.

As for this clone: The sample carries other DNA sequences with the same CDR3. The chain combines TRBV15 with TRBJ2-3, with D perhaps matching TRBD2 (6 bases). V was clipped by 1 base and J by 3 bases, with 8 bases between them. This CDR3 is built from 14 residues. Germline CDR1 LNHNV, CDR2 YYDKDF (reference sequence). CDR3 residues: CATSRAGATDTQYF. Written as DNA, the CDR3 is TGTGCCACCAGCAGAGCGGGAGCAACAGATACGCAGTATTTT.

The rearrangement joins TRBV19 to TRBJ2-7, with D possibly being TRBD2 (6 bases). There are 13 residues in the CDR3. V was trimmed by 3 bases and J by 5 bases, leaving 11 bases between them. Per germline, CDR1 LNHDA and CDR2 SQIVND (reference sequence). The CDR3 DNA is TGTGCCAGTAGTATGGGGGACTGGGACGAGCAGTACTTC. It translates to CASSMGDWDEQYF.

The J gene is TRBJ2-7, the V gene TRBV4-2; 8 bases are a match to TRBD2. CDR3 length: 16 residues. Germline-derived CDR1 and CDR2 are LGHNA and YNFKEQ. V lost 4 bases to trimming and J lost 0 bases; unmatched junction nucleotides: 8. Written as DNA, the CDR3 is TGTGCCAGCAGCCTTAGGGCGCGGGAGGACTCCTACGAGCAGTACTTC. Translation: CASSLRAREDSYEQYF.

This clone appeared a single time. The chain uses TRBV19 and TRBJ2-1, with 8 positions matching TRBD2. The CDR3 totals 15 residues. With 5 bases clipped from V and 0 bases from J, the junction kept 3 bases outside the gene matches. Germline values: CDR1 LNHDA, CDR2 SQIVND (reference sequence). The CDR3 coding sequence is TGTGCCAGTAGTTTACTAGCGGACTCCTACAATGAGCAGTTCTTC. It codes for CASSLLADSYNEQFF.

The chain carries TRBV6-1 and TRBJ2-3; 7 positions agree with TRBD1. V lost 2 bases to trimming and J lost 2 bases; unmatched junction nucleotides: 7. The CDR3 is made up of 16 amino acids. CDR1 MNHNS and CDR2 SASEGT come from the germline V gene. CDR3 bases: TGTGCCAGCAGTGAAAACAGGGGTGGTGACACAGATACGCAGTATTTT. Its translation is CASSENRGGDTDTQYF.

The chain combines TRBV7-7 with TRBJ2-7; 8 positions match TRBD1. Losses at the gene ends were 5 bases for V and 2 bases for J; bases not matched to a gene: 11. Germline V gene sequence: CDR1 SSHAT, CDR2 FNYEAQ (reference sequence). The CDR3 sequence is 16 residues long. Written as DNA, the CDR3 is TGTGCCAGCAGCCAGGGAGTGGGACAGGCGGCCTACGAGCAGTACTTC. Encoded protein: CASSQGVGQAAYEQYF.

The rearrangement joins TRBV11-3 to TRBJ1-1; D possibly corresponds to TRBD1 (6 bases). Trimming stripped 1 base from V and 8 bases from J, with 11 bases between. Germline V gene sequence: CDR1 SGHNT, CDR2 YENEEA. The CDR3 totals 13 residues. CDR3 DNA: TGTGCCAGCAGCTTAGGTTCAGGACAGGAAGCTTTCTTT. It encodes CASSLGSGQEAFF.

The chain recombines TRBV11-3 with TRBJ2-1; TRBD2 might be the D (5 bases). The CDR3 extends over 13 amino acids. Trimming pared 1 base from V and 12 bases from J, leaving 13 bases between. From germline, CDR1 is SGHNT and CDR2 YENEEA. Here the CDR3 reads CASSLVPRGRQFF. CDR3 sequence (DNA): TGTGCCAGCAGCTTAGTCCCCCGGGGAAGGCAGTTCTTC.